This T cell receptor beta chain was identified in a study of blood T cells in healthy people across ages. Study-level results: Both higher diversity and more naive CD4+ cells marked long-lived donors when set against aged donors. Age brought a roughly linear fall in TCR beta diversity measured per million T cells. Donor CMV status, an unknown factor, possibly confounded changes in expanded clonotypes.

A note on this clonotype: Its antigen is unidentified.

It was with a sample-barcoded 5' primer and a J-beta primer mix that a second PCR of roughly 7 to 12 cycles was run. Each sample provided no less than 3 million CDR3-containing paired-end reads. Each CDR3 protein is one row after TCRdb ran MiXCR on the 5' RACE reads. Counted here are 1.2 million to 1.5 million distinct CDR3 sequences, 55% to 75% occurring once; the ten biggest clones make up 5% to 7%. V was shortened by 7 bases and J by 4 bases, with 13 bases between the two germline ends. Germline V gene lookup returns CDR1 MNHEY and CDR2 SVGAGI. The CDR3 has 14 amino acids. The sequence came from a man aged 18 to 29 in good health. The chain couples TRBV6-5 to TRBJ2-2, with D perhaps TRBD1 or TRBD2 (6 bases each). Sequencing was carried out using blood. CDR3 nucleotides: TGTGCCAGCACCCGGGGGCGGATCACCGGGGAGCTGTTTTTT. Protein product: CASTRGRITGELFF.